Below, 24 T cell receptor beta chains from the same sample are listed, as sequenced in a study of cytomegalovirus exposure and HLA in healthy donors. PCR employed 60 Vbeta and 13 Jbeta primers. Produced via immunoSEQ multiplex PCR; TCRdb's table is partial and in-frame only. This sample has roughly 120,000 clones, with under 85% found just once. Sequenced sample: PBMCs. Receptors originate from a young man in good health and CMV-seropositive.

As regards this clone: The identical CDR3 is also encoded by other nucleotide sequences in the sample. The rearrangement joins TRBV12-2 to TRBJ1-2. TRBV12-2 is a listed pseudogene. The CDR3 is 15 residues long. DNA for the CDR3: TGTGCAAGTCGCTTAGAAGGAGGGGCAGACTATGGCTACACCTTC. Encoded protein: CASRLEGGADYGYTF.

Only one count was recorded for this clone. The chain has TRBV7-2 and TRBJ1-5; 10 bases fit TRBD1. The length of the CDR3 is 15 residues. The germline V gene encodes CDR1 SGHTA and CDR2 FQGNSA. V trimming: 4 bases; J trimming: 0 bases; junction bases outside the gene matches: 0. CDR3 loop: CASSWTGGSNQPQHF. DNA of the CDR3: TGTGCCAGCAGCTGGACAGGGGGTAGCAATCAGCCCCAGCATTTT.

The rearrangement uses TRBV29-1 and TRBJ1-1; D is unclear. The V end lost 2 bases, the J end lost 4 bases, and 20 bases lay between the germline ends. The CDR3 has 16 amino acids. The germline V gene has CDR1 SQVTM and CDR2 ANQGSEA. CDR3 loop: CSVESRVRTGGTEAFF. DNA for the CDR3: TGCAGCGTTGAAAGCCGGGTCCGTACGGGTGGCACTGAAGCTTTCTTT.

This sequence joins TRBV12-5 and TRBJ2-2, with 8 bases identical to TRBD1. Unmatched junction bases numbered 10, after V lost 1 base and J lost 6 bases. The germline V gene has CDR1 LGHNT and CDR2 FRNRAP. This CDR3 spans 17 amino acids. CDR3 DNA sequence: TGTGCTAGTGGTTTGGCCCTCGACAGGGGTGGTCCCGGGGAGCTGTTTTTT. Protein sequence: CASGLALDRGGPGELFF.

The chain employs TRBV5-8 and TRBJ2-5; the match to TRBD2 covers 11 bases. This CDR3 spans 17 amino acids. CDR1 SGHTS and CDR2 YDEGEE come from the germline V gene. Trimming took 1 base from V and 5 from J; bases not matched to a gene: 10. The CDR3 spells CASSLSTTSGAGETQYF. The CDR3 nucleotides are TGTGCCAGCAGCTTGTCCACGACTAGCGGGGCCGGGGAGACCCAGTACTTC.

This rearrangement joins TRBV7-2 to TRBJ2-7, with TRBD2 matching over 10 bases. The CDR3 runs to 15 residues. V was clipped by 4 bases and J by 2 bases; unmatched bases: 5. Per germline, CDR1 SGHTA and CDR2 FQGNSA. The chain's CDR3 is CASSSSGGDTYEQYF. CDR3 DNA sequence: TGTGCCAGCAGCTCCAGCGGGGGGGATACCTACGAGCAGTACTTC.

This clone has just one count. This chain uses TRBV19 with TRBJ1-3; D gene ambiguous. With 2 bases removed from V and 4 bases from J, the gap between germline ends came to 15 bases. Looked up from germline, CDR1 is LNHDA and CDR2 is SQIVND (reference sequence). This CDR3 comprises 16 residues. The CDR3 loop reads CASSIRSSTPGNTIYF. Written as DNA, the CDR3 is TGTGCCAGTAGTATAAGGTCATCGACTCCCGGAAACACCATATATTTT.

This clone showed up just once. This rearrangement joins TRBV14 to TRBJ1-1; 7 bases are shared with TRBD1. There are 15 residues in the CDR3. CDR1 is SGHDN and CDR2 is FVKESK in the germline V gene. V was clipped by 2 bases and J by 7 bases; unmatched bases: 10. Here the CDR3 reads CASSQNLQGWSEAFF. DNA of the CDR3: TGTGCCAGCAGCCAAAACCTACAGGGGTGGAGTGAAGCTTTCTTT.

V is TRBV29-1 and J is TRBJ2-5; 7 nucleotides align to TRBD2. The J call is doubtful: the DNA matches TRBJ2-7 better. Germline V gene data show CDR1 as SQVTM and CDR2 as ANQGSEA. The CDR3 has 15 amino acids. The CDR3 is CSVEGGGAHSYEQYF. CDR3 nucleotide sequence: TGCAGCGTTGAAGGGGGAGGGGCCCACTCCTACGAGCAGTACTTC.

V and J are TRBV11-2 and TRBJ2-1, with D possibly matching TRBD2 (7 bases). The CDR3 has 18 residues. V was pared by 1 base and J by 0 bases, with 16 bases between. Germline CDR1 SGHAT, CDR2 FQNNGV. DNA for the CDR3: TGTGCCAGCAGCTTAGTAGGGGGGGTACGTAGCTCCTACAATGAGCAGTTCTTC. Its protein is CASSLVGGVRSSYNEQFF.

The V and J genes are TRBV11-2 and TRBJ2-3; the D gene is possibly TRBD1 (6 bases). The V end lost 2 bases, the J end lost 6 bases, and 12 bases lay between the germline ends. Germline-derived CDR1 and CDR2 are SGHAT and FQNNGV. This CDR3 spans 14 amino acids. Written as DNA, the CDR3 is TGTGCCAGCAGCTTAACCAACAGGGCTGATACGCAGTATTTT. This codes for CASSLTNRADTQYF. The full variable domain, completed using reference TRBV11-2 and TRBJ2-3, is EAGVAQSPRYKIIEKRQSVAFWCNPISGHATLYWYQQILGQGPKLLIQFQNNGVVDDSQLPKDRFSAERLKGVDSTLKIQPAKLEDSAVYLCASSLTNRADTQYFGPGTRLTVL.

This chain connects TRBV7-2 to TRBJ2-5, with 9 bases fitting TRBD2. This CDR3 has 17 residues. CDR1 and CDR2 (germline): SGHTA, FQGNSA. V was clipped by 5 bases and J by 0 bases; unmatched bases: 10. The CDR3 region is CASSPFRASGNQETQYF. Written as DNA, the CDR3 is TGTGCCAGCAGCCCATTTAGGGCTAGCGGGAACCAAGAGACCCAGTACTTC.

This clone was seen repeatedly, ten times or more. This chain uses TRBV5-1 with TRBJ1-2; 7 bases are shared with TRBD1. The CDR3 length is 14 residues. Per germline, CDR1 SGHRS and CDR2 YFSETQ. After removal of 2 bases from V and 3 bases from J, the junction contained 4 bases not matched to a gene. CDR3 sequence reads: CASSFSTGDYGYTF. The DNA of the CDR3 is TGCGCCAGCAGCTTCTCTACAGGGGACTATGGCTACACCTTC.

At least ten counts were recorded for this clone. The chain combines TRBV11-3 with TRBJ1-1; no firm D call. Looked up from germline, CDR1 is SGHNT and CDR2 is YENEEA. V shed 4 bases and J shed 0 bases, with 12 bases lying between them. The CDR3 consists of 15 residues. The CDR3 nucleotides read TGTGCCAGCAGCTCGGCCGGGAGCATGAACACTGAAGCTTTCTTT. Its translation: CASSSAGSMNTEAFF. Full variable domain (rest looked up from reference TRBV11-3 and TRBJ1-1): EAGVVQSPRYKIIEKKQPVAFWCNPISGHNTLYWYLQNLGQGPELLIRYENEEAVDDSQLPKDRFSAERLKGVDSTLKIQPAELGDSAVYLCASSSAGSMNTEAFFGQGTRLTVV.

The table lists this clone with a count of one. The J gene is TRBJ1-6, the V gene TRBV6-1; TRBD1 matches at 7 bases. Germline-derived CDR1 and CDR2 are MNHNS and SASEGT. Losses at the gene ends were 8 bases for V and 0 bases for J; bases not matched to a gene: 4. The CDR3 has 15 amino acids. The CDR3 is CASWDRSSYNSPLHF. The CDR3 nucleotides read TGTGCCAGCTGGGACAGAAGCTCCTATAATTCACCCCTCCACTTT.

V is TRBV15 and J is TRBJ1-2; 9 positions agree with TRBD1. CDR1 is LNHNV, CDR2 YYDKDF, per germline (reference sequence). Unmatched junction bases numbered 16, after V lost 1 base and J lost 4 bases. The CDR3 extends over 19 amino acids. The CDR3 spells CATSRVGGAGQGSGYGYTF. Here the CDR3 DNA reads TGTGCCACCAGCAGAGTAGGGGGGGCGGGACAGGGTTCCGGCTATGGCTACACCTTC.

V gene TRBV13 combines with J gene TRBJ2-5; 13 bases agree with TRBD2. J gave up 2 bases and V 5 bases, and 5 bases lay outside the gene matches. Germline values: CDR1 PRHDT, CDR2 FYEKMQ (reference sequence). The length of the CDR3 is 16 residues. The CDR3 coding sequence is TGTGCCAGCAGCGCCCCGGGACTAGCGGGGCAAGAGACCCAGTACTTC. Translated: CASSAPGLAGQETQYF.

The chain recombines TRBV7-8 with TRBJ2-1; 9 nucleotides agree with TRBD2. The CDR3 length is 17 residues. Germline V CDR1 and CDR2: SGHVS, FQNEAQ. J lost 4 bases, V lost 5 bases, and 12 bases had no gene match. The CDR3 loop is CASSPVKAGGQYNEQFF. The CDR3 DNA follows: TGTGCCAGCAGCCCCGTTAAAGCGGGGGGCCAATACAATGAGCAGTTCTTC.

This clone has just one count. The chain uses TRBV9 and TRBJ1-3; D not resolved. Trimming cost V 3 bases and J 4 bases, with 11 bases left between them. Germline CDR1 and CDR2: SGDLS and YYNGEE. The CDR3 has 14 residues. CDR3 amino acids: CASSASLEGNTIYF. The CDR3 bases are TGTGCCAGCAGCGCCTCCTTAGAGGGAAACACCATATATTTT.

This chain uses TRBV11-3 with TRBJ1-6; 7 bases line up with TRBD1. Germline-derived CDR1 and CDR2 are SGHNT and YENEEA. J gave up 5 bases and V 5 bases, and 12 bases lay outside the gene matches. CDR3 size: 17 residues. CDR3 in DNA: TGTGCCAGCAGCGAGAGCCAGTGGGGACAGAATAATTCACCCCTCCACTTT. Translating it yields CASSESQWGQNNSPLHF.

The rearrangement uses TRBV6-1 and TRBJ2-7; 10 positions agree with TRBD1. In germline, CDR1 is MNHNS, CDR2 SASEGT. The CDR3 covers 13 residues. Trimming removed 8 bases from V and 4 bases from J; junction bases left unmatched: 5. The CDR3: CASGQGVRYEQYF. In DNA, the CDR3 is TGTGCCAGCGGACAGGGGGTACGGTACGAGCAGTACTTC.

This clone showed up just once. J is TRBJ2-1 and V is TRBV5-6, with 7 bases that match TRBD2. Germline CDR1 SGHDT, CDR2 YYEEEE. This CDR3 has 13 amino acids. The junction had 2 bases not matched to a gene; V was cut back by 2 bases and J by 6 bases. In DNA form, the CDR3 reads TGTGCCAGCAGCTTCGGGGGGACCAATGAGCAGTTCTTC. Amino acid sequence: CASSFGGTNEQFF. Together with reference TRBV5-6 and TRBJ2-1, the CDR3 gives the full variable domain: DAGVTQSPTHLIKTRGQQVTLRCSPKSGHDTVSWYQQALGQGPQFIFQYYEEEERQRGNFPDRFSGHQFPNYSSELNVNALLLGDSALYLCASSFGGTNEQFFGPGTRLTVL.

V usage is TRBV7-9 and J usage is TRBJ2-3, with TRBD1 identical over 10 bases. The CDR3 extends over 18 amino acids. Losses at the gene ends were 5 bases for V and 0 bases for J; bases not matched to a gene: 11. Germline V gene data show CDR1 as SEHNR and CDR2 as FQNEAQ (reference sequence). DNA of the CDR3: TGTGCCAGCAGCCCGGTCCCGGGACAGGGGCCTAGCACAGATACGCAGTATTTT. Translating gives CASSPVPGQGPSTDTQYF.

The chain combines TRBV28 with TRBJ2-5; 14 positions agree with TRBD2. There are 14 residues in the CDR3. After removal of 5 bases from V and 11 bases from J, the junction contained 7 bases not matched to a gene. Per germline, CDR1 MDHEN and CDR2 SYDVKM. The CDR3 sequence is CASSAPGLAGEQYF. CDR3 DNA: TGTGCCAGCAGTGCCCCGGGACTAGCGGGGGAGCAGTACTTC.